The entry that follows covers one T cell receptor beta chain sequence. How the authors handled the data: Estimates of nucleated cell counts were drawn from the amplification of reference gene primers. The repertoire was sequenced with immunoSEQ multiplex PCR; TCRdb's copy has only in-frame clones and lacks some. V and J calls and clone size follow that table, whereas D and trimming were derived from the DNA. The table lists over 150,000 clones, more than 75% of them singletons. This record belongs to a study of blood T cell repertoires in COVID-19. Study summary: Donors in the United States, Italy and Spain gave samples during acute or convalescent COVID-19. The analysed material was cDNA or gDNA that came from T cells, B-cell-depleted T cells, or PBMCs.

The junction had 3 bases not matched to a gene; V was cut back by 2 bases and J by 2 bases. The CDR3 has 15 residues. Germline assignment: CDR1 LGHDT and CDR2 YNNKEL (reference sequence). The TCR was taken from a woman aged 55 to 70 with COVID-19, enrolled during active disease. This rearrangement joins TRBV3-1 (or the pseudogene TRBV3-2) to TRBJ2-5; 9 bases match TRBD2. The source material was peripheral blood. The CDR3 coding sequence is TGTGCCAGCAGCCAAACCCTAGCGGGGCAAGAGACCCAGTACTTC. Translation: CASSQTLAGQETQYF.